The table lists the clone carrying this T cell receptor (beta chain) with many counts. The data are from a study of T cells in Graves' hyperthyroidism and ophthalmopathy. Germline CDR1 and CDR2: DFQATT and SNEGSKA (reference sequence). V was clipped by 0 bases and J by 5 bases, with 13 bases between them. This CDR3 region has 14 residues. Amplification yielded TCR beta CDR3 regions, with RNA transcripts as the source. The TCR CDR3 first-round RT-PCR relied on the HTBI primer set. Via MiXCR, TCRdb re-called the multiplex PCR reads, giving one row per CDR3 protein. Of over 350,000 distinct CDR3 sequences detected, around 15% appear once; the ten largest clones hold 28%.

The TCR sequence derives from a man in his fifties or sixties with Graves' ophthalmopathy. The V and J genes are TRBV20-1 and TRBJ2-5, with D possibly TRBD2 on 5 matching bases. The material sequenced was blood. CDR3 loop: CSARDGGGWETQYF. The CDR3 bases are TGCAGTGCTAGAGATGGAGGCGGTTGGGAGACCCAGTACTTC.